This T cell receptor beta chain emerged from a study of cytomegalovirus exposure and HLA in healthy donors. Per germline, CDR1 LNHDA and CDR2 SQIVND (reference sequence). This CDR3 is built from 13 residues. Trimming stripped 5 bases from V and 2 bases from J, with 10 bases between. Points from the study as a whole: A list of 150 or so TCR beta chains associated with cytomegalovirus was given. Sequences of the TCR beta chain were said to predict the HLA-A and HLA-B alleles of most subjects accurately.

It was with 60 Vbeta and 13 Jbeta primers that the PCR ran. TCRdb's table, derived via immunoSEQ multiplex PCR, lists solely in-frame clones and lacks some. This sample carries about 120,000 clones, 81% of them seen once, and the ten largest clones take around 2.3%. This clone was picked up a small number of times. Antigen unknown. The J gene is TRBJ2-7, the V gene TRBV19; possibly TRBD1 for D (6 bases). Sequenced material: PBMCs. This TCR was recovered from a woman in her thirties or forties in good health and CMV-seronegative. The CDR3 region is CASSFQGPYEQYF. CDR3 bases: TGTGCCAGTAGTTTCCAGGGGCCCTACGAGCAGTACTTC.